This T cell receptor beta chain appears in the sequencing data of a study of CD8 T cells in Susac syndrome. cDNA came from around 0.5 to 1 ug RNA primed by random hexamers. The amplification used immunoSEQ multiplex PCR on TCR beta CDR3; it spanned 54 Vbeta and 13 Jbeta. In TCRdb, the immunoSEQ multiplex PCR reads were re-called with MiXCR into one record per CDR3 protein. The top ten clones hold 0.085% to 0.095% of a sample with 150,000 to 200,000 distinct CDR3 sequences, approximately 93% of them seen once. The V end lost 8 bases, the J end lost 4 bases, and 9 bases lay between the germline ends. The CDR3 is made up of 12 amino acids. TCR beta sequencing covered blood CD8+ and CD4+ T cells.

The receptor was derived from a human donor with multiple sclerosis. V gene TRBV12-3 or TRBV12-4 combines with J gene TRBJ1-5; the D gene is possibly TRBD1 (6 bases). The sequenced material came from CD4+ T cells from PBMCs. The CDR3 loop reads CASGTMNQPQHF. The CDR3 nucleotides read TGTGCCAGCGGGACAATGAATCAGCCCCAGCATTTT.